These T cell receptor beta chains were read from a single sample in a study of beta chain features in type 1 diabetes. Generated by immunoSEQ multiplex PCR, the TCRdb table keeps only in-frame clones and is missing some. The table records about 15,000 clones, about 66% of them present only once. The sequenced sample was stem cell memory CD4+ T cells from blood. The receptors originated from a woman younger than 35 with type 1 diabetes. Both conserved end residues are part of each CDR3. The D gene is left open where the match is weak. The size of a clone is reported for some rows only, either as once, few or many, or as a class for expanded clones.

J,V,D,size,DNA,CDR3
TRBJ2-7,TRBV7-8,.,once,TGTGCCAGCAGCTTAGCCCGCTACGAGCAGTACTTC,CASSLARYEQYF
TRBJ1-1,TRBV7-9,.,once,TGTGCCAGCAGCAAAACAGGTACTGAAGCTTTCTTT,CASSKTGTEAFF
TRBJ2-3,TRBV9,TRBD2,.,TGTGCCAGCAGCGACCCCAGGGAGGGGGATACGCAGTATTTT,CASSDPREGDTQYF
TRBJ1-2,TRBV5-1,TRBD1,.,TGCGCCAGCAGCTCCACAGGGGGCCGGGGCTACACCTTC,CASSSTGGRGYTF
TRBJ2-1,TRBV5-1,.,.,TGCGCCAGCAGCGCGGACTATCTTGAGCAGTTCTTC,CASSADYLEQFF
TRBJ2-3,TRBV7-3,TRBD2,.,TGTGCCAGCATGCCGGGACTAGCGGGGGCCGTTGGTACGCAGTATTTT,CASMPGLAGAVGTQYF
TRBJ1-4,TRBV28,.,.,TGTGCCAGCAGTCAACCTCTGGGCCCCTATGAAAAACTGTTTTTT,CASSQPLGPYEKLFF
TRBJ2-7,TRBV7-2,.,.,TGTGCCAGCAGCGGGAGGAGCTCCTACGAGCAGTACTTC,CASSGRSSYEQYF
TRBJ2-5,TRBV5-6,TRBD2,.,TGTGCCAGCAGCTTGGGGGCCTTGCTAGCGGGCCAAGAGACCCAGTACTTC,CASSLGALLAGQETQYF
TRBJ2-1,TRBV6-5,TRBD2,.,TGTGCCAGCAGTTACTATCTAGCGGCTTACAATGAGCAGTTCTTC,CASSYYLAAYNEQFF
TRBJ2-1,TRBV15,.,.,TGTGCCACCGCCGGGAGCGTCTCCTACAATGAGCAGTTCTTC,CATAGSVSYNEQFF
TRBJ1-1,TRBV28,.,.,TGTGCCAGCACCCCCGGGGACATTGATTCTGAAGCTTTCTTT,CASTPGDIDSEAFF